The 28 T cell receptor beta chains below come from one sample, sequenced in a study of T cells in localized non-small cell lung cancer. Clones were sequenced by immunoSEQ multiplex PCR, and TCRdb holds only the in-frame ones, with some missing. The sample carries about 11,000 clones, around 82% recorded once. The specimen comprised peripheral blood mononuclear cells, sampled before any cancer treatment. All receptors come from a female donor aged 60 or older with stage II lung adenocarcinoma.

V usage is TRBV4-3 and J usage is TRBJ1-2; D is possibly TRBD1 (5 bases). The CDR3 runs to 15 residues. Trimming removed 0 bases from V and 7 bases from J, with 15 bases in between. The germline V gene has CDR1 LGHNA and CDR2 YSLEER. This CDR3 reads CASSQDVIFGGGYTF. In DNA form, the CDR3 reads TGCGCCAGCAGCCAAGATGTGATATTCGGGGGTGGCTACACCTTC.

This clone was picked up a small number of times. The genes are TRBV7-2 and TRBJ1-2; tentative D call: TRBD1 (5 bases). Germline CDR1 and CDR2: SGHTA and FQGNSA. Between the trimmed V and J ends, which lost 0 bases and 6 bases, there was a span of 17 bases. The CDR3 sequence is 16 residues long. The CDR3 here is CASSLARGGNWNGYTF. The CDR3 nucleotides read TGTGCCAGCAGCTTAGCGCGGGGGGGGAACTGGAATGGCTACACCTTC.

The rearrangement links TRBV4-2 to TRBJ1-2; TRBD1 matches 7 bases. V shed 4 bases and J 4 bases; nucleotides not matched to a gene: 12. The CDR3 extends over 16 amino acids. The V gene's germline CDR1 is LGHNA and CDR2 YNFKEQ. This CDR3 is CASSLGPAGGSYGYTF. In nucleotides, the CDR3 is TGTGCCAGCAGCCTGGGCCCAGCAGGGGGTTCCTATGGCTACACCTTC.

The chain employs TRBV4-2 and TRBJ2-6; TRBD1 is a possible D gene (5 bases). Trimming removed 5 bases at V and 2 bases at J, with 7 bases between. The CDR3 loop spans 14 amino acids. CDR1 LGHNA and CDR2 YNFKEQ come from the germline V gene. The CDR3 coding sequence is TGTGCCAGCAGCGACAGTACTGGGGCCAACGTCCTGACTTTC. This encodes CASSDSTGANVLTF.

The chain is built from TRBV7-8 and TRBJ1-1; D is ambiguous. The length of the CDR3 is 14 residues. Trimming cost V 1 base and J 1 base, with 7 bases left between them. Germline loops: CDR1 SGHVS, CDR2 FQNEAQ. The CDR3 bases are TGTGCCAGCAGCTTAGATGCGCAGAACACTGAAGCTTTCTTT. This encodes CASSLDAQNTEAFF.

The chain employs TRBV18 and TRBJ2-1, with TRBD2 matching 11 bases. V trimming: 6 bases; J trimming: 6 bases; junction bases outside the gene matches: 7. In germline, CDR1 is KGHSH, CDR2 LQKENI. This CDR3 has 15 residues. The DNA of the CDR3 is TGTGCCAGCTCCCCAACTAGCGGGAGTCGCAATGAGCAGTTCTTC. Protein: CASSPTSGSRNEQFF.

The chain recombines TRBV7-2 with TRBJ1-2; D uncertain. CDR1 is SGHTA and CDR2 is FQGNSA in the germline V gene. V lost 1 base to trimming and J lost 7 bases, with 10 bases between them. The CDR3 covers 13 residues. The DNA of the CDR3 is TGTGCCAGCAGCTTAGTCAGCCTGAGTGGCTACACCTTC. Its translation is CASSLVSLSGYTF.

This chain links TRBV4-1 with TRBJ2-6, with D hard to call. V shed 4 bases and J shed 4 bases, with 5 bases lying between them. The CDR3 is made up of 13 amino acids. CDR1 and CDR2 (germline): MGHRA, YSYEKL. Here the CDR3 reads CASSPSGANVLTF. The CDR3 DNA is TGCGCCAGCAGCCCTTCGGGGGCCAACGTCCTGACTTTC.

This clone ranks as medium-sized (0.01 to 0.1%). The rearrangement joins TRBV19 to TRBJ2-3; TRBD2 matches 8 bases. Germline V lookup: CDR1 LNHDA, CDR2 SQIVND (reference sequence). This CDR3 is built from 14 residues. With V trimmed by 9 bases and J by 4 bases, 9 bases remained unmatched. Here the CDR3 reads CASQTLAGSDTQYF. CDR3 sequence (DNA): TGTGCCAGCCAAACTCTAGCGGGCTCAGATACGCAGTATTTT.

The chain combines TRBV4-3 with TRBJ1-2; no definite D call. V gave up 1 base and J gave up 8 bases, with 14 bases separating them. CDR1 and CDR2 (germline): LGHNA, YSLEER. The CDR3 covers 14 residues. CDR3 sequence (DNA): TGCGCCAGCAGCCAAGCAGCAAGGGCAGTAGGCTACACCTTC. Translated: CASSQAARAVGYTF.

The chain joins TRBV6-1 to TRBJ2-7; 7 bases match TRBD1. The J segment lost 1 base and the V segment lost 7 bases, leaving 10 bases of the junction unmatched. Germline CDR1 reads MNHNS; CDR2 reads SASEGT. The CDR3 runs to 15 residues. CDR3 nucleotide sequence: TGTGCCAGCATTCTAGGGGGCGTCGGGTCCTACGAGCAGTACTTC. It is translated as CASILGGVGSYEQYF.

There are a few counts of this clone. The chain recombines TRBV5-1 with TRBJ2-2; D is ambiguous. Between the trimmed V and J ends, which lost 6 bases and 0 bases, there was a span of 12 bases. This CDR3 contains 15 residues. Germline V gene sequence: CDR1 SGHRS, CDR2 YFSETQ. CDR3 sequence: CASTTDGSNTGELFF. CDR3 nucleotide sequence: TGCGCCAGCACCACCGACGGATCGAACACCGGGGAGCTGTTTTTT.

The J gene is TRBJ1-1, the V gene TRBV9; 7 bases fit TRBD1. V lost 3 bases to trimming and J lost 4 bases; unmatched junction nucleotides: 12. CDR3 length equals 16 residues. Germline V gene lookup returns CDR1 SGDLS and CDR2 YYNGEE. CDR3 DNA: TGTGCCAGCAGCGCGCACTTAGGGGGCGACAGCACTGAAGCTTTCTTT. Its protein is CASSAHLGGDSTEAFF.

The chain is built from TRBV5-4 and TRBJ2-1; no clear D. The CDR3 is made up of 13 amino acids. The V gene lost 0 bases and the J gene lost 8 bases, with 9 bases spanning the gap. The germline CDR1 and CDR2 sequences are SGHNT and YYREEE (reference sequence). CDR3 amino acids: CASSLEWVDEQFF. For the CDR3, the DNA is TGTGCCAGCAGCTTGGAATGGGTTGATGAGCAGTTCTTC.

This sequence joins TRBV9 and TRBJ2-5; unclear D gene. The CDR3 contains 13 residues. CDR1 is SGDLS, CDR2 YYNGEE, per germline. V lost 1 base and J 1 base, leaving 5 bases between the germline ends. CDR3 amino acids: CASSVNGQETQYF. CDR3 in DNA: TGTGCCAGCAGCGTAAACGGCCAAGAGACCCAGTACTTC.

V is TRBV2 and J is TRBJ2-1, with 10 nucleotides matching TRBD2. Unmatched junction bases numbered 4, after V lost 7 bases and J lost 4 bases. Germline CDR1 is SNHLY and CDR2 is FYNNEI. The length of the CDR3 is 14 residues. The CDR3 protein is CASKILAGYNEQFF. In nucleotides, the CDR3 is TGTGCCAGCAAAATACTAGCGGGGTACAATGAGCAGTTCTTC. Looking up the rest from reference TRBV2 and TRBJ2-1 gives the full variable domain: EPEVTQTPSHQVTQMGQEVILRCVPISNHLYFYWYRQILGQKVEFLVSFYNNEISEKSEIFDDQFSVERPDGSNFTLKIRSTKLEDSAMYFCASKILAGYNEQFFGPGTRLTVL.

This clone rates as medium-sized. The CDR3 DNA is TGCGCCAGCAGCCCCACGGGGCTCAGGGGGTACACCTTC. Residues: CASSPTGLRGYTF. The chain combines TRBV4-1 with TRBJ1-2; 7 nucleotides line up with TRBD1. Germline CDR1 MGHRA, CDR2 YSYEKL. This CDR3 has 13 residues. Unmatched junction bases numbered 10, after V lost 4 bases and J lost 11 bases.

The rearrangement links TRBV7-3 to TRBJ2-3; TRBD2 matches at 8 bases. The germline V gene has CDR1 SGHTA and CDR2 FQGTGA. The CDR3 has 16 amino acids. V lost 3 bases, J lost 2 bases, and 7 bases stayed unmatched. The CDR3 is CASSLVGRGFTDTQYF. DNA for the CDR3: TGTGCCAGCAGCTTGGTCGGGAGGGGATTCACAGATACGCAGTATTTT.

CDR3 region: CASSLEPAGANVLTF. The CDR3 DNA reads as TGTGCCAGCAGCTTGGAGCCAGCTGGGGCCAACGTCCTGACTTTC. The rearrangement uses TRBV11-2 and TRBJ2-6; D ambiguous. The CDR3 runs to 15 residues. Germline V gene sequence: CDR1 SGHAT, CDR2 FQNNGV. V was shortened by 3 bases and J by 2 bases, with 8 bases between the two germline ends.

As to this clone: One junction end does not reproduce the germline sequence, and a read error may be involved. The chain carries TRBV5-1 and TRBJ2-7; 7 nucleotides match TRBD2. Germline loops: CDR1 SGHRS, CDR2 YFSETQ. The CDR3 is made up of 19 amino acids. The DNA for the CDR3 is TGCGCCAGCATCTTGGGGGGAGGGACCCAAAGGGGCGAGTCCTACGAGCAGTACTTC. Protein: CASILGGGTQRGESYEQYF.

CDR3 sequence (DNA): TGTGCCAGCAGCCGAGTATACGCCTCGACAGGGGGATTAACTAACTATGGCTACACCTTC. Translating it yields CASSRVYASTGGLTNYGYTF. The chain joins TRBV4-2 to TRBJ1-2; 9 bases line up with TRBD1. CDR3 size: 20 residues. Germline CDR1 is LGHNA and CDR2 is YNFKEQ. Losses at the gene ends were 4 bases for V and 0 bases for J; bases not matched to a gene: 18.

This chain joins TRBV15 and TRBJ2-1, with 9 bases that match TRBD2. The CDR3 covers 20 residues. The V segment lost 1 base and the J segment 0 bases; nucleotides outside the gene matches: 13. Germline values: CDR1 LNHNV, CDR2 YYDKDF (reference sequence). The CDR3: CATSRGHGSGGSLSYNEQFF. In DNA, the CDR3 is TGTGCCACCAGCAGAGGCCATGGGAGCGGGGGGTCCCTCTCCTACAATGAGCAGTTCTTC. The full variable domain, with the rest looked up from reference TRBV15 and TRBJ2-1, is DAMVIQNPRYQVTQFGKPVTLSCSQTLNHNVMYWYQQKSSQAPKLLFHYYDKDFNNEADTPDNFQSRRPNTSFCFLDIRSPGLGDTAMYLCATSRGHGSGGSLSYNEQFFGPGTRLTVL.

The V gene is TRBV7-2, the J gene TRBJ1-5; TRBD1 agrees at 8 bases. The trim removed 8 bases at V and 6 bases at J, leaving 12 bases unmatched. The germline V gene has CDR1 SGHTA and CDR2 FQGNSA. The CDR3 covers 15 residues. The CDR3 coding sequence is TGTGCCAGCGCCAGGACAGGGAATCGCGGTCAGCCCCAGCATTTT. Encoded protein: CASARTGNRGQPQHF.

The chain carries TRBV7-9 and TRBJ1-3, with TRBD1 as a possible D gene (5 bases). CDR3 length: 15 amino acids. V gave up 2 bases and J gave up 2 bases, with 10 bases separating them. Germline CDR1 SEHNR, CDR2 FQNEAQ (reference sequence). As DNA, the CDR3 is TGTGCCAGCAGCTTAACCCGGGGGGCTGGAAACACCATATATTTT. This encodes CASSLTRGAGNTIYF.

By share, this clone ranks as medium-sized. V and J are TRBV6-6 and TRBJ2-7; weak D call: TRBD1 (5 bases). With 7 bases removed from V and 4 bases from J, the gap between germline ends came to 14 bases. Germline loops: CDR1 MNHNY, CDR2 SVGAGI (reference sequence). The CDR3 consists of 13 residues. The CDR3 is CASTEDMTYEQYF. The DNA of the CDR3 is TGTGCCAGCACCGAGGACATGACTTACGAGCAGTACTTC.

The chain uses TRBV30 and TRBJ1-1; D gene unclear. Germline V gene sequence: CDR1 GTSNPN, CDR2 SVGIG (reference sequence). V was pared by 0 bases and J by 1 base, with 6 bases between. This CDR3 is built from 13 residues. As DNA, the CDR3 is TGTGCCTGGAGTGTATCAGCGAACACTGAAGCTTTCTTT. Residues: CAWSVSANTEAFF.

This rearrangement joins TRBV21-1 to TRBJ2-7; the table gives TRBD1 as D, unverified against the DNA. TRBV21-1 is shown as a pseudogene. The CDR3 runs 17 residues. The DNA of the CDR3 is TGTGCCAGCAGCCGTAGGAGGGCAGGGGGATCCGACTACGAGCAGTACTTC. It codes for CASSRRRAGGSDYEQYF.

This chain uses TRBV19 with TRBJ1-3, with D hard to call. The germline V gene has CDR1 LNHDA and CDR2 SQIVND (reference sequence). The CDR3 totals 15 residues. V was pared by 5 bases and J by 0 bases, with 11 bases between. CDR3 sequence: CASSPGSSSGNTIYF. Written as DNA, the CDR3 is TGTGCCAGTAGTCCCGGGTCGTCCTCTGGAAACACCATATATTTT.